This is a list of T cell receptor beta chains from one sample in a study of vaccination and CD4 T cells after COVID-19. TCRdb used MiXCR to reprocess the PCR reads, holding one entry per CDR3 protein. The data show approximately 20,000 distinct CDR3 sequences, about 38% seen once. Antigens of these TCRs are unknown. Sequencing used cultured CD4+ T cells from blood. Receptors were obtained from a human donor with COVID-19. Both conserved end residues are part of each CDR3. Each record gives: V gene, J gene, CDR3 protein.

>TRBV4-1|TRBJ2-2
CASSQVWSGELFF
>TRBV12-3/TRBV12-4|TRBJ2-5
CASRIAGVRETQYF
>TRBV19|TRBJ2-7
CASTRGQGPYEQYF
>TRBV12-3/TRBV12-4|TRBJ2-5
CASSSSGETQYF
>TRBV6-1|TRBJ1-5
CASRPGKDRGARANQPQHF
>TRBV7-8|TRBJ1-1
CASRHRGGRDTEAFF
>TRBV5-4|TRBJ2-3
CASSGGQARSGTDTQYF
>TRBV20-1|TRBJ2-3
CSASFQRGGGTADTQYF
>TRBV7-8|TRBJ2-7
CASSLRDRTYEQYF
>TRBV11-3|TRBJ2-3
CASSLVSASGNPSTDTQYF
>TRBV6-4|TRBJ1-5
CASSEGGVSNQPQHF
>TRBV20-1|TRBJ1-2
CSATANGYGYTF
>TRBV19|TRBJ1-4
CASSTATGSNEKLFF
>TRBV20-1|TRBJ2-2
CSARNPGGTGELFF
>TRBV6-5|TRBJ1-3
CASSLLSGNTIYF